Sequencing of this T cell receptor beta chain was carried out in a study of cytomegalovirus exposure and HLA in healthy donors listed by TCRdb under 2017. Concerning the study at large: According to a later analysis, the 120 validation repertoires were produced on the same platform as the 680 or so repertoires of the first cohort. The aim of the study was to test whether cataloging public T cell receptors could identify signatures of past pathogen exposure. Besides the first cohort of 500 to 700 subjects, a separate validation cohort made up of 120 different subjects was used. High-throughput TCR immunosequencing, statistical association of individual TCRs with disease status, and machine learning were combined to predict cytomegalovirus infection status.

Trimming costs V 4 bases and J 7 bases, and their ends lie 14 bases apart. Via the germline V gene (reference sequence), CDR1 is SEHNR and CDR2 FQNEAQ. The CDR3, cysteine through phenylalanine, is 14 amino acids long. Only the CDR3 part of the read is kept: 42 bases, read in frame from the first base. The donors were included in the validation cohort of over a hundred subjects, a group kept apart from the roughly 680-subject first cohort. Of note for this clone: Which antigen it targets is not known. Base qualities are missing; no much larger clone stands one base away.

Receptor libraries were prepared by the immunoSEQ multiplex PCR assay. The source study handled its data this way. A statistical classification framework was built for diagnosing cytomegalovirus status from the catalog of TCR beta chain sequences. What TCRdb holds here is the immuneACCESS table cut down to in-frame rearrangements. Part of the clones is not present; checked against another copy, under half of the missing clones reflect an unresolved V gene, and the others are unexplained. V, J and clone size are those of that table, while D and trimming were read from the DNA. A total of more than 80,000 clones appear in this sample, approximately 96% of them only once. The ten largest clones capture approximately 1.3% of the sample. Beyond this particular receptor, the publication reports: Subsequent analysis determined that TCRs grouped into clusters in the first cohort also showed a tendency toward co-occurrence across the roughly 120 validation repertoires, and about 93% of cluster scores exceeded 0. In vitro tests confirmed that a few of the cytomegalovirus-associated TCR beta chains recognize cytomegalovirus antigens. The authors suggested that the approach could potentially be generalized to other disease states and immunological phenotypes. Most TCR sequences were observed very rarely across donors, whereas some public TCRs were present in many individuals. A later analysis lacked HLA typing for the validation cohort, so it scored co-occurrence in that cohort across all 120 or so repertoires. In the study, around 150 TCR beta chains were listed as associated with cytomegalovirus. Cytomegalovirus status was reported to be diagnosed by the classifier with high specificity and sensitivity in both the original and validation cohorts.

Sequenced material: PBMCs. The chain links TRBV7-9 with TRBJ2-1; TRBD2 is perhaps the D gene, given 6 matching bases. The sequence derives from a woman aged 18 to 35 in good health and CMV-seronegative. The nucleotide sequence reads as follows: TGTGCCAGCAGCTCCCGGTTTGGGACTAATGAGCAGTTCTTC. Its protein product is CASSSRFGTNEQFF.